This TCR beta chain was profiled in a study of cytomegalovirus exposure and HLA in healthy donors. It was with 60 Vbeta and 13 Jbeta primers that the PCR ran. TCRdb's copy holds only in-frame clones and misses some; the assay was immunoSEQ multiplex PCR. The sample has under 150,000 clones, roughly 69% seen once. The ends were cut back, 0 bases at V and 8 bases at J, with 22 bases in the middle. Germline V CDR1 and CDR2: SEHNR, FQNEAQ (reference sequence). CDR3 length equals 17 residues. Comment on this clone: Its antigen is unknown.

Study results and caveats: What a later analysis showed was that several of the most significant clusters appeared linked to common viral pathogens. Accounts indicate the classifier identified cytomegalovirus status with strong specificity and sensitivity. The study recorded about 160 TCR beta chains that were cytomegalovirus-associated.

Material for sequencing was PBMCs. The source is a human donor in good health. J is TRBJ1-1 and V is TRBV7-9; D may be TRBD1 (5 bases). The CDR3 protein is CASSLASTSYRLREAFF. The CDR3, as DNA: TGTGCCAGCAGCTTAGCGTCCACTTCCTACAGGTTACGGGAAGCTTTCTTT.